These 9 T cell receptor beta chains share one sample of origin, sequenced in a study of T cells expressing NK-cell markers. TCRdb reprocessed the 5' RACE reads and stores each CDR3 protein as one record, lacking DNA. In total, the table holds about 380,000 distinct CDR3 sequences. The sequenced sample consisted of blood T cells: a sorted CD56 or NKG2C T cell subset, CD4+ or CD8+ T cells, or bulk PBMC T cells (not recorded which). These receptors were taken from a man aged 18 to 69 in good health.

The J gene is TRBJ1-1, the V gene TRBV27. Per germline, CDR1 MNHEY and CDR2 SMNVEV (reference sequence). The CDR3 is 13 residues long. The CDR3 here is CASSAYSITEAFF.

The V and J genes are TRBV29-1 and TRBJ2-5; the TRBD1 assignment by TCRdb is unverifiable without DNA. Germline lookup yields CDR1 SQVTM and CDR2 ANQGSEA. There are 15 residues in the CDR3. The CDR3 here is CSVETPGRTQETQYF.

The CDR3 protein is CASSPAGGSGTDTQYF. The V and J genes are TRBV4-2 and TRBJ2-3; TCRdb selects TRBD1, and the lack of DNA leaves this call unchecked. From germline, CDR1 is LGHNA and CDR2 YNFKEQ. This CDR3 has 16 amino acids.

V is TRBV7-2 and J is TRBJ2-1; the D gene TCRdb calls, TRBD1, cannot be checked with no DNA. The CDR3 loop spans 13 amino acids. Germline CDR1 reads SGHTA; CDR2 reads FQGNSA. Here the CDR3 reads CASRGRGVNEQFF.

The chain couples TRBV18 to TRBJ1-1. The CDR3 extends over 16 amino acids. The germline CDR1 and CDR2 sequences are KGHSH and LQKENI. Here the CDR3 reads CASSPPGGGMNTEAFF. The complete variable domain, with remaining parts taken from reference TRBV18 and TRBJ1-1, reads NAGVMQNPRHLVRRRGQEARLRCSPMKGHSHVYWYRQLPEEGLKFMVYLQKENIIDESGMPKERFSAEFPKEGPSILRIQQVVRGDSAAYFCASSPPGGGMNTEAFFGQGTRLTVV.

This chain joins TRBV20-1 and TRBJ1-2; TCRdb names TRBD1, which stays unverified in the absence of DNA. Germline V gene data show CDR1 as DFQATT and CDR2 as SNEGSKA (reference sequence). CDR3 size: 13 residues. CDR3 in amino acids: CSAPGTGVYGYTF.

The gene calls are TRBV11-2 and TRBJ2-7; absent DNA, TCRdb's TRBD1 call cannot be checked. The germline gives CDR1 SGHAT, CDR2 FQNNGV. The CDR3 is made up of 14 amino acids. CDR3: CASRTDRFYYEQYF.

This rearrangement joins TRBV3-1 to TRBJ2-1; TCRdb's assignment of TRBD2 cannot be checked, as there is no DNA. The CDR3 sequence is 15 residues long. The germline gives CDR1 LGHDT, CDR2 YNNKEL (reference sequence). The CDR3 protein is CASSWASGTGGEQFF.

The chain joins TRBV30 to TRBJ2-1. The V gene's germline CDR1 is GTSNPN and CDR2 SVGIG (reference sequence). The CDR3 is made up of 12 amino acids. CDR3 region: CAWAKGDNEQFF.